This TCR beta chain was identified during a study of T cell responses to AZD1222 COVID-19 vaccine. Study-wide results and caveats: Spike-wide vaccine-associated CD4 TCRs dominated at 160-218 and 743-854. Clonal diversity was possibly underestimated, and white British individuals and females predominated among donors. Scientists sampled the repertoires only once the peak T cell response had passed. Increases in Spike-specific TCR breadth and depth were seen after two AZD1222 doses.

As regards this clone: Its target is unknown.

Produced via immunoSEQ multiplex PCR; TCRdb's table is partial and in-frame only. The sample shows around 100,000 clones, 80% to 95% of them seen only once. The CDR3 is made up of 16 amino acids. The V end was cut by 0 bases, the J end by 5 bases, with 16 bases between. Per the germline V gene, CDR1 is ENHRY and CDR2 is SYGVKD. The sample was peripheral blood, taken on day 0 of AZD1222 vaccination. The rearrangement uses TRBV10-3 and TRBJ1-2; tentative D call: TRBD1 (6 bases). The TCR comes from an adult in good health. CDR3 DNA: TGTGCCATCAGTGAGTCAGAGTTTAGGGGGTTATATGGCTACACCTTC. Protein: CAISESEFRGLYGYTF.